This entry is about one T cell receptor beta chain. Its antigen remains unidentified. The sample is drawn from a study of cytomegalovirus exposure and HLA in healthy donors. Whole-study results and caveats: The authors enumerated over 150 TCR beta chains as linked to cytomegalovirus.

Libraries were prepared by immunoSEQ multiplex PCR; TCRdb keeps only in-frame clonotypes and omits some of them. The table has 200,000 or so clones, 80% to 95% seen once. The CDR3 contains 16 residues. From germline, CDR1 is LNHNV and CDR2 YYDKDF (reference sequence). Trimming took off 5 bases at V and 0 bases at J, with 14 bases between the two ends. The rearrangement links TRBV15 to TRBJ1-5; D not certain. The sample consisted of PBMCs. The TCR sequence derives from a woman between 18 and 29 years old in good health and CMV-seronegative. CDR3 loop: CATSPREEYSNQPQHF. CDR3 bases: TGTGCCACCAGCCCAAGAGAAGAGTATAGCAATCAGCCCCAGCATTTT.